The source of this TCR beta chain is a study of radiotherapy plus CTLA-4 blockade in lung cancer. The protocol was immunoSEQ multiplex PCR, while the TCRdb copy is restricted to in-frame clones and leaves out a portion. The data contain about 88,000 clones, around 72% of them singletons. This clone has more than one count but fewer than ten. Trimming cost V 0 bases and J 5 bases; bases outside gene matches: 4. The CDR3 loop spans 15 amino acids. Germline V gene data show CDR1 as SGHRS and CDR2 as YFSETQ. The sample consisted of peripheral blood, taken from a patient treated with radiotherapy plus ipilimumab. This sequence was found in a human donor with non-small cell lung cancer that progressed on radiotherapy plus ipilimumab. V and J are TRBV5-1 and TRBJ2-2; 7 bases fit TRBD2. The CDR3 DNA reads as TGCGCCAGCAGCTTGGGCGGGGGAGAAACCGGGGAGCTGTTTTTT. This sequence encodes CASSLGGGETGELFF.